These 5 T cell receptor beta chains originate from one sample sequenced in a study of blood T cell repertoires in COVID-19. Here immunoSEQ multiplex PCR was the method, and the copy in TCRdb shows in-frame clones only, minus some. Counted here are under 550,000 clones, around 90% occurring once; the ten biggest clones make up 0.7% to 0.85%. Material: peripheral blood. Source of these receptors: a man between 18 and 29 years old with COVID-19, enrolled during active disease.

This clone showed up just once. V and J are TRBV18 and TRBJ1-1; no firm D call. The CDR3 contains 13 residues. V lost 0 bases and J lost 7, with 9 bases in between. Germline V CDR1 and CDR2: KGHSH, LQKENI. The CDR3 loop reads CASSPPLRSEAFF. The DNA of the CDR3 is TGTGCCAGCTCACCACCGTTGCGAAGTGAAGCTTTCTTT. The full variable domain, its missing parts supplied by reference TRBV18 and TRBJ1-1, is NAGVMQNPRHLVRRRGQEARLRCSPMKGHSHVYWYRQLPEEGLKFMVYLQKENIIDESGMPKERFSAEFPKEGPSILRIQQVVRGDSAAYFCASSPPLRSEAFFGQGTRLTVV.

This clone was seen just once. The chain employs TRBV13 and TRBJ2-5; 8 bases line up with TRBD2. Germline V gives CDR1 PRHDT, CDR2 FYEKMQ (reference sequence). The CDR3 contains 17 residues. The V and J ends lost 4 bases and 5 bases, in that order; junction bases with no gene match: 15. In DNA form, the CDR3 reads TGTGCCAGCAGCTCCGCAGGACTAGCCGGGGGCCTGGAGACCCAGTACTTC. As protein: CASSSAGLAGGLETQYF.

This clone turned up a few times. V and J are TRBV3-1 (or the pseudogene TRBV3-2) and TRBJ2-7; 7 bases are shared with TRBD2. The germline CDR1 and CDR2 sequences are LGHDT and YNNKEL (reference sequence). V lost 2 bases, J lost 4 bases, and 5 bases stayed unmatched. This CDR3 comprises 14 residues. The CDR3 bases are TGTGCCAGCAGCCAACTGGGCGGGGGATACGAGCAGTACTTC. As protein: CASSQLGGGYEQYF.

The chain uses TRBV19 and TRBJ2-1, with 7 bases aligning to TRBD1. Germline values: CDR1 LNHDA, CDR2 SQIVND (reference sequence). The junction had 10 bases not matched to a gene; V was cut back by 4 bases and J by 16 bases. The CDR3 covers 12 residues. The CDR3 protein is CASSTTTGPPFF. The CDR3 DNA reads as TGTGCCAGTAGTACCACGACAGGGCCTCCATTCTTC.

The chain uses TRBV6-1 and TRBJ2-1, with 7 positions matching TRBD2. The trim removed 2 bases at V and 5 bases at J, leaving 9 bases unmatched. The CDR3 loop spans 16 amino acids. Germline CDR1 MNHNS, CDR2 SASEGT. The CDR3 coding sequence is TGTGCCAGCAGTGAAAGGATGAGCGGGACTGACAATGAGCAGTTCTTC. This gives the protein CASSERMSGTDNEQFF.